This entry describes one T cell receptor beta chain. Its target is unknown. This sample is part of a study of shared clonotypes between healthy human individuals. The authors loaded roughly 200 ng DNA, 28,000 or so T cell genomes, into sorted-subset replicate PCRs. The table came from immunoSEQ multiplex PCR; TCRdb's copy has only in-frame clones and leaves some out. The sample consists of about 2.2 million clones, about 94% of them appearing once. Naive CD8 cells lacked CD45RO and underwent positive selection for CCR7, leaving out terminally differentiated effector memory CD45RA+ cells. The study, taken as a whole, reports: All-four-donor shared clonotypes had higher generation probabilities than non-shared clonotypes did.

Germline values: CDR1 SGHVS, CDR2 FQNEAQ. V shed 1 base and J shed 6 bases, with 10 bases lying between them. This CDR3 has 13 amino acids. Material: naive CD8+ T cells from PBMCs. The chain joins TRBV7-8 to TRBJ2-7; a possible D gene is TRBD1 (6 bases). This TCR was sampled from a man aged 18 to 29 in good health. Some clones in this sample may be carry-over from other donors' samples. CDR3 nucleotides: TGTGCCAGCAGCTTAGGGACAGCTATCGAGCAGTACTTC. Protein product: CASSLGTAIEQYF.